The TCR beta chain described here comes from a study of blood T cell repertoires in COVID-19. Looking at the study overall: The origin of the acute and convalescent COVID-19 samples was the United States, Italy and Spain. Sample material is recorded as cDNA or gDNA derived from T cells, B-cell-depleted T cells, or PBMCs.

Per the study methods: Nucleated cell number was recorded as an estimate derived from reference gene primer amplification. The method was immunoSEQ multiplex PCR; TCRdb's version includes in-frame clones alone and lacks a portion of them. V and J calls plus clone size are reproduced from that table; the DNA served to infer D and trimming. This repertoire shows tens of thousands of clones, about 88% found once; its top ten account for 45%. The receptor comes from a human donor in a cohort sampled during active COVID-19. Sequences were obtained from peripheral blood.

This CDR3 reads CASSRQTGGYGYTF. The CDR3 DNA reads as TGCGCCAGCAGCCGTCAGACAGGTGGCTATGGCTACACCTTC. The chain combines TRBV4-3 with TRBJ1-2, with D tentatively TRBD1 (6 bases). Trimming took 4 bases from V and 4 from J, leaving 13 bases between them. This CDR3 comprises 14 residues. CDR1 and CDR2 (germline): LGHNA, YSLEER.